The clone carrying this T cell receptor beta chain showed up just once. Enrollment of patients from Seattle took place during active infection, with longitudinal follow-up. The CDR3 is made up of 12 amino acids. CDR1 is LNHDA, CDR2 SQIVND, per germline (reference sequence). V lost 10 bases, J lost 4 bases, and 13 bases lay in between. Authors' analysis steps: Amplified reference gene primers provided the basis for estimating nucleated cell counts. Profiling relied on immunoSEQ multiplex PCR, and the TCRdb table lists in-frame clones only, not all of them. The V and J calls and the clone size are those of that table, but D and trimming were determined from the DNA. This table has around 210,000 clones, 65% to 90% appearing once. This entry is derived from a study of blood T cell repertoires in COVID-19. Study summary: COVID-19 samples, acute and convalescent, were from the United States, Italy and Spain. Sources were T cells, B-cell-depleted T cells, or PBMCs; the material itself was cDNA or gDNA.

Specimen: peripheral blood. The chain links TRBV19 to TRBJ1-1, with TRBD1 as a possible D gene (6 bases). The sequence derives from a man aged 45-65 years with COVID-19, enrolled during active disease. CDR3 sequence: CATFDRTTEAFF. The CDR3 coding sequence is TGTGCCACCTTTGACAGGACCACTGAAGCTTTCTTT.